A single sample gave rise to the 5 T cell receptor beta chains below, sequenced in a study of cytomegalovirus exposure and HLA in healthy donors. The PCR had 60 Vbeta and 13 Jbeta primers. Method: immunoSEQ multiplex PCR; TCRdb's copy keeps in-frame clones and lacks some. Of 150,000 to 200,000 clones listed, roughly four fifths were seen once; the top ten hold approximately 2%. The source material was PBMCs. These receptors originate from a young man in good health and CMV-seronegative.

The chain is built from TRBV18 and TRBJ2-2; D may be TRBD2 (7 bases). V was cut by 8 bases and J by 6 bases, with 22 bases left in between. Germline V CDR1 and CDR2: KGHSH, LQKENI. There are 16 residues in the CDR3. CDR3 in DNA: TGTGCCAGCCTCTCGCCCGGGGGGCAAGGTTCCGGGGAGCTGTTTTTT. Translated, it gives CASLSPGGQGSGELFF.

The rearrangement links TRBV11-2 to TRBJ2-1; 7 bases align to TRBD2. This CDR3 region has 18 residues. Trimming cost V 5 bases and J 5 bases; bases outside gene matches: 18. Germline CDR1 reads SGHAT; CDR2 reads FQNNGV. CDR3 sequence: CASSLTTSSYTHHNEQFF. CDR3 sequence (DNA): TGTGCCAGCAGCCTAACGACTAGCTCGTATACCCACCACAATGAGCAGTTCTTC.

This chain uses TRBV9 with TRBJ1-1; 8 positions match TRBD1. The CDR3 loop spans 15 amino acids. V shed 0 bases, J shed 2 bases, and the junction held 3 bases outside the gene matches. The germline gives CDR1 SGDLS, CDR2 YYNGEE. DNA for the CDR3: TGTGCCAGCAGCGTAGGGACAGGGATAAACACTGAAGCTTTCTTT. Residues: CASSVGTGINTEAFF. The full variable domain, in which reference TRBV9 and TRBJ1-1 provide the parts outside the CDR3, is DSGVTQTPKHLITATGQRVTLRCSPRSGDLSVYWYQQSLDQGLQFLIQYYNGEERAKGNILERFSAQQFPDLHSELNLSSLELGDSALYFCASSVGTGINTEAFFGQGTRLTVV.

The chain carries TRBV5-4 and TRBJ1-2; D is undetermined. Germline loops: CDR1 SGHNT, CDR2 YYREEE (reference sequence). The V and J ends lost 0 bases and 0 bases respectively, with 6 bases between them. The CDR3 extends over 14 amino acids. The CDR3 nucleotides are TGTGCCAGCAGCTTGGTTCAGGCTAACTATGGCTACACCTTC. Its translation: CASSLVQANYGYTF.

This clone is a singleton in its sample. The rearrangement joins TRBV28 to TRBJ1-5; perhaps TRBD1 as D (5 bases). V gave up 3 bases and J gave up 2 bases, with 11 bases separating them. The CDR3 length is 15 residues. CDR1 and CDR2 (germline): MDHEN, SYDVKM. The CDR3 coding sequence is TGTGCCAGCAGTTTGGAGGGGCCCCGCAATCAGCCCCAGCATTTT. This translates into CASSLEGPRNQPQHF.